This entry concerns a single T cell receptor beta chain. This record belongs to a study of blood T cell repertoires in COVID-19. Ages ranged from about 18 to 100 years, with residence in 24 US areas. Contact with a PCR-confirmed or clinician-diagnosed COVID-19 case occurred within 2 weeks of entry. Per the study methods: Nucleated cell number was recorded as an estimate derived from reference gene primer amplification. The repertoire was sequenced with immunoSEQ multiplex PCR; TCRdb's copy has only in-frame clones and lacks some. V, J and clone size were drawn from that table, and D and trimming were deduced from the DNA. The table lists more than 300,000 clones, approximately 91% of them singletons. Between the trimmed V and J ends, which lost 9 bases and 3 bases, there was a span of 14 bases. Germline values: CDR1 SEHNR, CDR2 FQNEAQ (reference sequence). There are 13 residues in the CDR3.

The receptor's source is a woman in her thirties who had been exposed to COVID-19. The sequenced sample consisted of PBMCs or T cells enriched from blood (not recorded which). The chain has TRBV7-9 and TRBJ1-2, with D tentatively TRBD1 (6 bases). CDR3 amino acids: CARDEGVDYGYTF. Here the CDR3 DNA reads TGTGCCAGGGACGAGGGGGTAGACTATGGCTACACCTTC.